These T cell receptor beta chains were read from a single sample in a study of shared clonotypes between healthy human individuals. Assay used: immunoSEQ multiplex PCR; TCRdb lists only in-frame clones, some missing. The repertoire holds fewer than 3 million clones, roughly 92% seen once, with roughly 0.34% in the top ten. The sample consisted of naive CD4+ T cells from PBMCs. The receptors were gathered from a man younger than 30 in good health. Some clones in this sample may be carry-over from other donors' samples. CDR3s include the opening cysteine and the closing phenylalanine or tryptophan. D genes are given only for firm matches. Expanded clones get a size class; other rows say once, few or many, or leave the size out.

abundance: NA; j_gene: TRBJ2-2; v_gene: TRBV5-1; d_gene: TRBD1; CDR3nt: TGCGCCAGCCAACCGGGACAGGGAACCGGGGAGCTGTTTTTT; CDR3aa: CASQPGQGTGELFF
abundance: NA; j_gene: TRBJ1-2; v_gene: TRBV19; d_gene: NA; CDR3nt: TGTGCCAGTAGTGCTTTGGGCCTCGGCTTGGAAGGCTACACCTTC; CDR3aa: CASSALGLGLEGYTF
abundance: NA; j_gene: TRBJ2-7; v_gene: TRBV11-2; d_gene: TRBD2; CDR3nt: TGTGCCAGCGCCCCCGCCAGGCTAGCGGGTGAGCAGTACTTC; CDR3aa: CASAPARLAGEQYF
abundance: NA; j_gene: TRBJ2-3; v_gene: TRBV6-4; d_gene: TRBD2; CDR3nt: TGTGCCAGCAGCGTTAGCGGGAGTGGCACAGATACGCAGTATTTT; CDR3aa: CASSVSGSGTDTQYF
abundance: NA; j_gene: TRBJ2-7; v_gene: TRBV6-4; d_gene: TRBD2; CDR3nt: TGTGCCAGCAGTTCGACTAGCGGGAAACACTACGAGCAGTACTTC; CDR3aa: CASSSTSGKHYEQYF
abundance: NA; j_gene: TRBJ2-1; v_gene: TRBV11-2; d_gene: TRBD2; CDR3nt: TGTGCCAGCAGCTTAGAGTCTAGCGGGAGGGTAATTTCCTACAATGAGCAGTTCTTC; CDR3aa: CASSLESSGRVISYNEQFF
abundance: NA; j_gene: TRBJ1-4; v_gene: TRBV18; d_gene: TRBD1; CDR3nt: TGTGCCAGCTCACCATTCGTTGGGACAGAGAATGAAAAACTGTTTTTT; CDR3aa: CASSPFVGTENEKLFF
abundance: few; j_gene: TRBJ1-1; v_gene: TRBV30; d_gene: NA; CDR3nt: TGTGCCTGGATGAGGGGAATGAACACTGAAGCTTTCTTT; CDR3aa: CAWMRGMNTEAFF
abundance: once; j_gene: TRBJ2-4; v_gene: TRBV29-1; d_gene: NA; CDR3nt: TGCAGCGTTGAAGATTTGGGGGCAGAGGGCATTCAGTACTTC; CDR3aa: CSVEDLGAEGIQYF
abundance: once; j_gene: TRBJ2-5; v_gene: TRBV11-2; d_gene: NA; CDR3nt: TGTGCCAGCAGCTTTTCTAGGAGTCCCGAAGGGACCCAGTACTTC; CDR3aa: CASSFSRSPEGTQYF
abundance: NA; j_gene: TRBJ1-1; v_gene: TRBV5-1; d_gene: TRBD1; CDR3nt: TGCGCCAGCAGCTACAGGACAGGGGGCTTGAGCACTGAAGCTTTCTTT; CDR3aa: CASSYRTGGLSTEAFF
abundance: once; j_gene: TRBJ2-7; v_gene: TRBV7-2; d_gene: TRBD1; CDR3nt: TGTGCCAGCAGCCCTAGACAGGGACCCTACGAGCAGTACTTC; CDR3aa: CASSPRQGPYEQYF
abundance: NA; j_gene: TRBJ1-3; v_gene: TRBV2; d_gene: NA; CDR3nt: TGTGCCAGCAGTGAAGTAAAAACCCTCTCTGGAAACACCATATATTTT; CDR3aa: CASSEVKTLSGNTIYF
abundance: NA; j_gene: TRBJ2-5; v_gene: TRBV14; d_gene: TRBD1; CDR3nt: TGTGCCAGCAGCCACCCCGCAGGGGGCGGACAAGAGACCCAGTACTTC; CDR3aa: CASSHPAGGGQETQYF
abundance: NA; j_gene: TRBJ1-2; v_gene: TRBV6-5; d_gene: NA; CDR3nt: TGTGCCAGCAGCCGATCAATACAGGGAAATGGCTACACCTTC; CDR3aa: CASSRSIQGNGYTF
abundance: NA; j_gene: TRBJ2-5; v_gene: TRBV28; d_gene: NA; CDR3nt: TGTGCCAGCAGTGGAGGGACTCAAGAGACCCAGTACTTC; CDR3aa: CASSGGTQETQYF
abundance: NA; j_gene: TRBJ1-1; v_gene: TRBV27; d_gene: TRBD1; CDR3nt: TGTGCCAGCAGTGTCCACAGGGGGGGGCTCGTTCGTTCCCGTTTCTTT; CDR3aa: CASSVHRGGLVRSRFF
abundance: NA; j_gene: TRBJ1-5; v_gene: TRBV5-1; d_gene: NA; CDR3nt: TGCGCCAGCAGCTCTCTTCCAGGTAATCAGCCCCAGCATTTT; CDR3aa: CASSSLPGNQPQHF
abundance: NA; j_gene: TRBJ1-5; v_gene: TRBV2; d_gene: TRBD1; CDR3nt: TGTGCCAGCAGTGAAGCTGACAGGGAAAGTCAGCCCCAGCATTTT; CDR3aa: CASSEADRESQPQHF
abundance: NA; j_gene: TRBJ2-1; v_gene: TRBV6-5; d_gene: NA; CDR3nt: TGTGCCAGCAGTTACCGCACCCCTAATACCGGCCAACAAGGGATCTTC; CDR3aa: CASSYRTPNTGQQGIF
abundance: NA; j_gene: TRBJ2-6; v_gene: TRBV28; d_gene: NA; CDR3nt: TGTGCCAGCAGTTCGCAGGGATCTGGGGCCAACGTCCTGACTTTC; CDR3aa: CASSSQGSGANVLTF
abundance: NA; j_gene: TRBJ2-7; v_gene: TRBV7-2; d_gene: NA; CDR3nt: TGTGCCAGCAGCCCTACGGGCTACGAGCAGTACTTC; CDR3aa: CASSPTGYEQYF
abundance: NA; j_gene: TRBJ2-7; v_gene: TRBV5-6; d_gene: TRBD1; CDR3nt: TGTGCCAGCAGGGCGGCCGGGACAGGGAGCGGCGAGCAGTACTTC; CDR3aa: CASRAAGTGSGEQYF
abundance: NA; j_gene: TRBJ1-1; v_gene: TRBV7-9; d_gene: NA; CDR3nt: TGTGCCAGCAGCTTAGTCCCCGGGACGTCCGTTCGCGGAGCTTTCTTT; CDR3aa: CASSLVPGTSVRGAFF
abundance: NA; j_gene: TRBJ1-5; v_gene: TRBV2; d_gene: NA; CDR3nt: TGTGCCAGCAGGGAAGGGGGAGGGCAGCCCCAGCATTTT; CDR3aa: CASREGGGQPQHF
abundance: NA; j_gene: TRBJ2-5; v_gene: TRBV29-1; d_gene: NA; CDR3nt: TGCAGCGTTCTCCACAGGGAGGGGACCCAGTACTTC; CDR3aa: CSVLHREGTQYF
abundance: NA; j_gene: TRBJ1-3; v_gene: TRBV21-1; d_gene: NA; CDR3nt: TGTGCCAGCAGCAAAGTTAGGGCGACCAAACACCCTCCTGGAAACACCATATATTTT; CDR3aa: CASSKVRATKHPPGNTIYF
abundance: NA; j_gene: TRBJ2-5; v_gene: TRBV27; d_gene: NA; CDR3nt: TGTGCCAGCAGGCTCCTGGGTAATGGGGCCCAGTACTTC; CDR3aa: CASRLLGNGAQYF
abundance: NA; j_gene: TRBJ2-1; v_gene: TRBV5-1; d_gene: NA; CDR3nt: TGCGCCAGCAGCTTGGCCAGGGGCGGGGCATACAATGAGCAGTTCTTC; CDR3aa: CASSLARGGAYNEQFF
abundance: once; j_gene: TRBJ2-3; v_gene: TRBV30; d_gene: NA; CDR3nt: TGTGCCTGGAGTGTAGGTATTGTAGATACGCAGTATTTT; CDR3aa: CAWSVGIVDTQYF
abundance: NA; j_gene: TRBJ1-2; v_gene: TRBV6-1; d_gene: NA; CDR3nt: TGTGCCAGCAGTGCTCTCAGCCTTAAGAACTATGGCTACACCTTC; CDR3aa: CASSALSLKNYGYTF
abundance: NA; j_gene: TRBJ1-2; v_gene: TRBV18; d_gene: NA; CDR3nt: TGTGCCAGCTCACCGGGTCTCGGGGCGCTGATTTCCGGCTACACCTTC; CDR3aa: CASSPGLGALISGYTF
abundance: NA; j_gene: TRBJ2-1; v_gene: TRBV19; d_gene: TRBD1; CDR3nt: TGTGCCAGTAGTTTTACCGGGACAGGGATTACTGAGCAGTTCTTC; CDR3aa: CASSFTGTGITEQFF
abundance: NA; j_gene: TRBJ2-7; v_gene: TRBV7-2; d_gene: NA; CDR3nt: TGTGCCAGCAGCCCGGTACGATCCAGCGGGCGCCCCTACGAGCAGTACTTC; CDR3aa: CASSPVRSSGRPYEQYF
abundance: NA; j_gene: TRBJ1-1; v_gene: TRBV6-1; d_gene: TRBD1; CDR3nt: TGTGCCAGCATACACGGCGGACAGGGGGACACTGAAGCTTTCTTT; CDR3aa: CASIHGGQGDTEAFF
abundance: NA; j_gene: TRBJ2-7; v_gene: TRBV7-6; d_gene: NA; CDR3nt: TGTGCCAGCAGCCCGACAAACTCGCGGGGCCGGGGGGAGCAGTACTTC; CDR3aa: CASSPTNSRGRGEQYF
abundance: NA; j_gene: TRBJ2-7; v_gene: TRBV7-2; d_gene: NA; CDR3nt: TGTGCCAGCAGCTTAGAGCTAGCCCTTGTGTTGAACGAGCAGTACTTC; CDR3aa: CASSLELALVLNEQYF
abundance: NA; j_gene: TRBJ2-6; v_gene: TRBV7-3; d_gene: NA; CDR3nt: TGTGCCAGCAGCTTACGGCAGCAATCTGGGGCCAACGTCCTGACTTTC; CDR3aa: CASSLRQQSGANVLTF
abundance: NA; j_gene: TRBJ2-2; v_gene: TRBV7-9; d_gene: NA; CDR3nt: TGTGCCAGCAGCTGGGGGGAGCTGTTTTTT; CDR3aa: CASSWGELFF
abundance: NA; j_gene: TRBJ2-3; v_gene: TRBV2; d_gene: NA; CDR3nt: TGTGCCACAAACAGGGTTATGACAGATACGCAGTATTTT; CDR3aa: CATNRVMTDTQYF
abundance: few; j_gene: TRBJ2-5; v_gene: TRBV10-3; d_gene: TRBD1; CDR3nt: TGTGCCATCAGTGAGTCGGGGACAGGGGTGGAGACCCAGTACTTC; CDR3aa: CAISESGTGVETQYF
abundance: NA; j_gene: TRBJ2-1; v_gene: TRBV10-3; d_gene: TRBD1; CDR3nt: TGTGCCATCAGTGACGGGACAGGGGGCCTTGGAGAGCAGTTCTTC; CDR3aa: CAISDGTGGLGEQFF